The text below deals with one T cell receptor (beta chain). Its antigen is undetermined. Sequencing used immunoSEQ multiplex PCR; TCRdb keeps in-frame clones, though not all of them. The sample lists 52,000 or so clones; about three quarters were seen once. The time point here: week 23, last vaccination. Each dose delivered 300 ug of mutant IDH1 20-mer peptide subcutaneously with imiquimod. The data derive from a study of a mutant IDH1 vaccine in newly diagnosed glioma. Overall study context: Across weeks 1, 3, 5, 7, 11, 15, 19 and 23, patients received a vaccination each time, eight in all. Patients previously underwent radiotherapy, temozolomide, or both, and most underwent both. Study-wide points: Vaccine-induced immune responses were detected in about 95% of patients.

Trimming removed 2 bases from V and 6 bases from J; junction bases left unmatched: 5. In germline, CDR1 is KGHSH, CDR2 LQKENI. The CDR3 length is 15 residues. V and J are TRBV18 and TRBJ2-7; 12 bases are a match to TRBD1. The source material was PBMCs, sampled from a glioma patient whose treatment included an IDH1 peptide vaccine. This TCR came from a woman in her 40s with glioma. Some clones in this sample may be carry-over from other donors' samples. CDR3 nucleotide sequence: TGTGCCAGCTCACCAAGGGACAGGGGGCGAAGCGAGCAGTACTTC. Amino acids: CASSPRDRGRSEQYF.